The rows below give T cell receptor beta chains drawn from one sample of a study of blood T cell repertoires in COVID-19. Assay: immunoSEQ multiplex PCR; the TCRdb copy retains only in-frame clones and omits some. The sample contains under 350,000 clones, 70% to 90% of which appear only once. The sample taken for sequencing was peripheral blood. Receptor source: a human donor in a cohort sampled during active COVID-19. The CDR3 runs from the conserved cysteine through the conserved F or W. D genes are given only for firm matches. The size entry is marked missing in some rows and otherwise reads once, few, many or a size class.

-	TRBV19	TRBJ1-2	TRBD1	TGTGCCAGTAGACTACCGGGACAGGGTATCGGTAACTATGGCTACACCTTC	CASRLPGQGIGNYGYTF
-	TRBV10-3	TRBJ1-1	TRBD1	TGTGCCAGTGTGGGACAGGGGGTTCGGAACACTGAAGCTTTCTTT	CASVGQGVRNTEAFF
once	TRBV20-1	TRBJ2-3	TRBD2	TGCAGTGCTAGTCTAACTAGCGGCACAGATACGCAGTATTTT	CSASLTSGTDTQYF
-	TRBV7-8	TRBJ1-1	TRBD1	TGTGCCAGCAGTGGATCGAGGGGGCGGAACACTGAAGCTTTCTTT	CASSGSRGRNTEAFF
-	TRBV6-5	TRBJ2-1	-	TGTGCCAGCAATAAAGAGAGCTCCTACAATGAGCAGTTCTTC	CASNKESSYNEQFF
-	TRBV6-5	TRBJ1-3	-	TGTGCCAGCAGTTATGGCTTGGGCCTGTCAGGAAACACCATATATTTT	CASSYGLGLSGNTIYF
-	TRBV4-1	TRBJ2-7	-	TGCGCCAGCAGCCAAGGGTCGCGGGACGAGCAGTACTTC	CASSQGSRDEQYF
-	TRBV20-1	TRBJ2-1	TRBD1	TGCAGTGCTAGTCGGACAGGGGGAAATAGTGAGCAGTTCTTC	CSASRTGGNSEQFF
-	TRBV5-1	TRBJ1-2	-	TGCGCCAGCAGCTTGGGGACGGGGATCTATGGCTACACCTTC	CASSLGTGIYGYTF
-	TRBV6-1	TRBJ2-7	TRBD1	TGTGCCAGCAGTGAAAGCCGGACAGGGGGCTACGAGCAGTACTTC	CASSESRTGGYEQYF
once	TRBV7-2	TRBJ2-1	TRBD2	TGTGCCAGCAGCTCGGGGGGGGCCAGTGAGCAGTTCTTC	CASSSGGASEQFF
-	TRBV10-1	TRBJ2-7	-	TGCGCCAGCAGTGAGTCGATACTCGGCTACGAGCAGTACTTC	CASSESILGYEQYF
-	TRBV5-6	TRBJ1-2	TRBD1	TGTGCCAGCAGCGACGACAGGGTTCATGGCTACACCTTC	CASSDDRVHGYTF
-	TRBV21-1	TRBJ1-2	-	TGTGCCAGCAGCAAAATAGGACACTACTATGGCTACACCTTC	CASSKIGHYYGYTF
-	TRBV27	TRBJ1-2	-	TGTGCCAGCAGTCCTATGGAGGCCAGTAACTATGGCTACACCTTC	CASSPMEASNYGYTF
-	TRBV4-2	TRBJ1-4	-	TGTGCCAGCAGCCAAGAACAGGGCCTAAATGAAAAACTGTTTTTT	CASSQEQGLNEKLFF
-	TRBV7-9	TRBJ2-1	-	TGTGCCAGCAGCCCCTCGGGGGGCCGCGGTAATGAGCAGTTCTTC	CASSPSGGRGNEQFF
-	TRBV6-5	TRBJ1-1	-	TGTGCCAGCAGCCGCAGGGCATTGGGCACTGAAGCTTTCTTT	CASSRRALGTEAFF
once	TRBV5-4	TRBJ1-4	TRBD1	TGTGCCAGCTCCAGGGGGGCCGAGGATGAAAAACTGTTTTTT	CASSRGAEDEKLFF
few	TRBV6-5	TRBJ1-2	-	TGTGCCAGCAGTTACAAAGGGGGAAGTGGCTACACCTTC	CASSYKGGSGYTF
-	TRBV19	TRBJ1-5	-	TGTGCCAGTAGTATAGGGTGGCAGAATCAGCCCCAGCATTTT	CASSIGWQNQPQHF
-	TRBV7-2	TRBJ2-7	TRBD2	TGTGCCAGCAGCTTAGGCCCCCCTAGCGGGGGGGCCTACGAGCAGTACTTC	CASSLGPPSGGAYEQYF
-	TRBV10-3	TRBJ2-7	TRBD2	TGTGCCATCAGTGCTAGCGGACCCTACGAGCAGTACTTC	CAISASGPYEQYF
-	TRBV6-5	TRBJ2-1	TRBD2	TGTGCCAGCAGTTCGCCACTAGCGGGGGGGCTCAATGAGCAGTTCTTC	CASSSPLAGGLNEQFF
-	TRBV6-2/TRBV6-3	TRBJ2-3	TRBD2	TGTGCCAGCAGTTACGGTCCAGCGGGGAAAGATACGCAGTATTTT	CASSYGPAGKDTQYF
-	TRBV6-5	TRBJ2-5	TRBD2	TGTGCCAGCAGTCCCCCGGGAGGGCATGTGGAGACCCAGTACTTC	CASSPPGGHVETQYF
-	TRBV30	TRBJ1-2	TRBD1	TGTGCCTGGAGTCCGCGGACAGGAAACTATGGCTACACCTTC	CAWSPRTGNYGYTF
-	TRBV24-1	TRBJ2-3	TRBD1	TGTGCCACCAGTGATCCTGGACAGGGAACAGATACGCAGTATTTT	CATSDPGQGTDTQYF
once	TRBV27	TRBJ1-5	-	TGTGCCAGCAGTTCGACGGATAGCAATCAGCTCCAGCATTTT	CASSSTDSNQLQHF
once	TRBV7-2	TRBJ2-2	-	TGTGCCAGCAGCTTACGTACAGGCAGGGGTCCCGGGGAGCTGTTTTTT	CASSLRTGRGPGELFF
-	TRBV7-9	TRBJ2-6	-	TGTGCCAGCAGCCAGGGCTCTGGGGCCAACGTCCTGACTTTC	CASSQGSGANVLTF
-	TRBV24-1	TRBJ2-7	TRBD1	TGTGCCACCAGTGACGCCGGGACAGGGAACCCCTACGAGCAGTACTTC	CATSDAGTGNPYEQYF
-	TRBV20-1	TRBJ2-1	-	TGCAGTGCTAGTGGGGACCGCAGACCGGGACACTACAATGAGCAGTTCTTC	CSASGDRRPGHYNEQFF
-	TRBV5-1	TRBJ1-1	-	TGCGCCAGCAGCTTGGAAGGCGGGAGCTACACTGAAGCTTTCTTT	CASSLEGGSYTEAFF
-	TRBV29-1	TRBJ2-1	TRBD1	TGCAGCGCCCCGACAGGGGGCCATGAGCAGTTCTTC	CSAPTGGHEQFF
-	TRBV12-5	TRBJ1-2	-	TGTGCTAGTGGTACCTCCCCGCGGAGTGCCCGAGGCTACACCTTC	CASGTSPRSARGYTF
-	TRBV27	TRBJ1-6	TRBD1	TGTGCCAGCAGCGGGACAGGGGTAAGGGATTCACCCCTCCACTTT	CASSGTGVRDSPLHF
-	TRBV7-3	TRBJ2-2	-	TGTGCCAGCAGCCCGGACTACGCGAACACCGGGGAGCTGTTTTTT	CASSPDYANTGELFF
-	TRBV18	TRBJ2-3	-	TGTGCCAGCTCACCGGATCGGAGTACGCAGTATTTT	CASSPDRSTQYF
-	TRBV2	TRBJ2-1	TRBD1	TGTGCCAGCAGTCTCGACAGGGGCGCTTACAATGAGCAGTTCTTC	CASSLDRGAYNEQFF
-	TRBV4-2	TRBJ1-5	-	TGTGCCAGCAGCCAAGAGGGGACCGGGGGGGGTGTAGGGCCCCAGCATTTT	CASSQEGTGGGVGPQHF
-	TRBV12-3/TRBV12-4	TRBJ1-2	TRBD1	TGTGCCAGCACTCAGACAGGGGATGGCTACACCTTC	CASTQTGDGYTF
-	TRBV25-1	TRBJ1-1	TRBD1	TGTGCCAGCAGTGAACTTCGACAGGGAAGAGCTTTCTTT	CASSELRQGRAFF
-	TRBV6-5	TRBJ1-4	TRBD1	TGTGCCAGCACCTACAGGGGGCTGAGTGAAAAACTGTTTTTT	CASTYRGLSEKLFF
-	TRBV9	TRBJ1-2	-	TGTGCCAGCAGCGCATCTACAGGGAACTATGGCTACACCTTC	CASSASTGNYGYTF
once	TRBV15	TRBJ1-6	-	TGTGCCACCAGCAGAGATCTGACGGGAAATTCACCCCTCCACTTT	CATSRDLTGNSPLHF
-	TRBV5-1	TRBJ2-7	-	TGCGCCAGCAGCCCCATAACTACAGGGAACTACGAGCAGTACTTC	CASSPITTGNYEQYF
-	TRBV5-1	TRBJ2-5	-	TGCGCCAGCGGTATGTGGGGGGAAGAGACCCAGTACTTC	CASGMWGEETQYF
-	TRBV9	TRBJ1-6	TRBD1	TGTGCCAGCAGCCCCCGGCGGACAGGGACCGTCTCACCCCTCCACTTT	CASSPRRTGTVSPLHF
-	TRBV6-7	TRBJ2-7	-	TGTGCCAGCAGTTTCTCAAGCCGGAGCTCCTACGAGCAGTACTTC	CASSFSSRSSYEQYF
once	TRBV4-1	TRBJ1-4	TRBD1	TGCGCCAGCAGCCAAGGGTTAATGCGACAGGGGAATGAAAAACTGTTTTTT	CASSQGLMRQGNEKLFF